This TCR beta chain was captured in a study of neurological immune-mediated disorders. The sorted libraries drew on some 930,000 T cells that were CD4+ or CD8+. Regarding this clonotype: Its antigen is currently unknown.

As for the cDNA, it was generated by 5'RACE with 10-nucleotide random UMIs. TCRdb re-derived calls from the 5' RACE reads in MiXCR, one entry per CDR3 protein. Here the sample spans tens of thousands of distinct CDR3 sequences, roughly 10% being singletons. The study, taken as a whole, reports: No sharing of CDR3 amino acid sequences was observed among expanded clones across subjects, suggesting private repertoires in all groups.

The sample was CD4+ T cells from blood. The clonotype was recovered from a woman aged 25-40 years with HTLV-1-associated myelopathy (HAM/TSP).

Here the CDR3 DNA reads TGCAGTGCTGGATCCGGGACTAGCGGCTACGAGCAGTACTTC. Translated, it gives CSAGSGTSGYEQYF. V usage is TRBV20-1 and J usage is TRBJ2-7; 11 bases line up with TRBD2. The CDR3 has 14 residues. J was trimmed by 3 bases and V by 5 bases; bases with no gene match: 6. The germline V gene has CDR1 DFQATT and CDR2 SNEGSKA (reference sequence).